This T cell receptor (beta chain) was found in a study of cytomegalovirus exposure and HLA in healthy donors. Overall study context: Both the approximately 120 validation repertoires and the roughly 700 first-cohort repertoires used the same platform, as reported by a later analysis. Findings of the study overall: There were a few CMV-associated chains whose specificity for CMV antigens was confirmed in vitro.

Losses at the gene ends were 0 bases for V and 6 bases for J; bases not matched to a gene: 10. CDR1 SGHRS and CDR2 YFSETQ come from the germline V gene. The CDR3 has 17 amino acids. Sequencing was performed with immunoSEQ multiplex PCR; in TCRdb, only in-frame clones are kept and a portion is missing. This sample carries about 200,000 clones, 75% to 85% of them seen once, and the ten largest clones take 13%. Turning to this clone: Its antigen is undetermined.

Sequences were obtained from PBMCs. This chain connects TRBV5-1 to TRBJ2-1; TRBD1 matches 9 bases. The TCR was taken from a woman in her thirties in good health and CMV-seropositive. The DNA for the CDR3 is TGCGCCAGCAGCTTGGACGCCTCGGGACAGGGAGTCAATGAGCAGTTCTTC. Residues: CASSLDASGQGVNEQFF.